This record looks at one T cell receptor (beta chain) sequence and its context. The data stem from a study of T cell responses to AZD1222 COVID-19 vaccine. Data came from immunoSEQ multiplex PCR; TCRdb stores just in-frame clones and leaves some out. This table has roughly 200,000 clones, roughly 92% appearing once. V lost 0 bases to trimming and J lost 0 bases, with 6 bases between them. The CDR3 loop spans 15 amino acids. Germline V lookup: CDR1 LGHDT, CDR2 YNNKEL (reference sequence). The chain couples TRBV3-1 (or the pseudogene TRBV3-2) to TRBJ1-5; D not resolved. This specimen consisted of peripheral blood, obtained 28 days after the second AZD1222 dose. This clonotype was obtained from an adult who received the AZD1222 COVID-19 vaccine. The CDR3 loop is CASSQDTVSNQPQHF. The CDR3 DNA is TGTGCCAGCAGCCAAGATACAGTTAGCAATCAGCCCCAGCATTTT.